This is a list of T cell receptor beta chains from one sample in a study of cytomegalovirus exposure and HLA in healthy donors. Profiling relied on immunoSEQ multiplex PCR, and the TCRdb table lists in-frame clones only, not all of them. This sample contains some 110,000 clones. Sequenced: PBMCs. Source of these receptors: a man aged 25 to 40 in good health and CMV-seronegative. The CDR3 runs from the conserved cysteine through the conserved F or W. The order of the fields is CDR3 length, J gene, D gene, V gene, CDR3 protein, CDR3 DNA. The D gene is left open where the match is weak.

len: 14
j_gene: TRBJ2-7
d_gene: NA
v_gene: TRBV11-3
CDR3aa: CASSLNWQSYEQYF
CDR3nt: TGTGCCAGCAGCTTAAATTGGCAATCCTACGAGCAGTACTTC

len: 14
j_gene: TRBJ1-1
d_gene: NA
v_gene: TRBV6-5
CDR3aa: CASSRKGDIREAFF
CDR3nt: TGTGCCAGCAGCCGAAAAGGGGACATAAGGGAGGCTTTCTTT

len: 18
j_gene: TRBJ1-3
d_gene: NA
v_gene: TRBV5-6
CDR3aa: CASSFQGRPADSGNTIYF
CDR3nt: TGTGCCAGCAGCTTTCAAGGGAGGCCGGCCGACTCTGGAAACACCATATATTTT

len: 17
j_gene: TRBJ1-2
d_gene: NA
v_gene: TRBV4-1
CDR3aa: CASSQGLGAGGSYGYTF
CDR3nt: TGCGCCAGCAGCCAAGGATTAGGCGCTGGGGGCTCCTATGGCTACACCTTC

len: 17
j_gene: TRBJ2-7
d_gene: TRBD2
v_gene: TRBV4-3
CDR3aa: CASSQALAGALSYEQYF
CDR3nt: TGCGCCAGCAGCCAGGCTCTAGCGGGGGCCCTTTCCTACGAGCAGTACTTC

len: 13
j_gene: TRBJ2-7
d_gene: TRBD1
v_gene: TRBV5-1
CDR3aa: CASSPQTGDEQCF
CDR3nt: TGCGCCAGCAGCCCTCAAACAGGGGACGAGCAGTGCTTC

len: 15
j_gene: TRBJ2-6
d_gene: TRBD1
v_gene: TRBV6-5
CDR3aa: CASRTGVSGANVLTF
CDR3nt: TGTGCCAGCAGGACAGGGGTCTCTGGGGCCAACGTCCTGACTTTC

len: 15
j_gene: TRBJ2-7
d_gene: TRBD1
v_gene: TRBV5-1
CDR3aa: CASSIGQGFSYEQYF
CDR3nt: TGCGCCAGCAGCATCGGACAGGGGTTCTCCTACGAGCAGTACTTC

len: 13
j_gene: TRBJ2-1
d_gene: TRBD2
v_gene: TRBV19
CDR3aa: CASGLAGGLKQFF
CDR3nt: TGTGCCAGTGGACTAGCGGGGGGCTTAAAGCAGTTCTTC

len: 15
j_gene: TRBJ1-4
d_gene: NA
v_gene: TRBV5-8
CDR3aa: CASSTPGRANEKLFF
CDR3nt: TGTGCCAGCAGCACACCAGGGAGGGCTAATGAAAAACTGTTTTTT

len: 16
j_gene: TRBJ2-3
d_gene: TRBD2
v_gene: TRBV5-6
CDR3aa: CASRPYSGGATDTQYF
CDR3nt: TGTGCCAGCAGACCATATAGCGGGGGGGCAACAGATACGCAGTATTTT

len: 13
j_gene: TRBJ1-2
d_gene: TRBD1
v_gene: TRBV7-9
CDR3aa: CASSAGGQLGYTF
CDR3nt: TGTGCCAGCAGCGCAGGGGGACAGTTAGGCTACACCTTC

len: 14
j_gene: TRBJ2-5
d_gene: TRBD1
v_gene: TRBV7-6
CDR3aa: CASSLSTGRETQYF
CDR3nt: TGTGCCAGCAGCTTGTCGACAGGGCGAGAGACCCAGTACTTC

len: 16
j_gene: TRBJ2-7
d_gene: TRBD2
v_gene: TRBV9
CDR3aa: CASSVGLAGGPYEQYF
CDR3nt: TGTGCCAGCAGCGTAGGACTAGCGGGGGGGCCCTACGAGCAGTACTTC

len: 12
j_gene: TRBJ2-7
d_gene: NA
v_gene: TRBV28
CDR3aa: CASSFVGHEQYF
CDR3nt: TGTGCCAGCAGTTTTGTTGGCCACGAGCAGTACTTC

len: 16
j_gene: TRBJ1-1
d_gene: TRBD1
v_gene: TRBV5-6
CDR3aa: CASSSLGQKQNTEAFF
CDR3nt: TGTGCCAGCAGCTCCTTGGGACAGAAACAGAACACTGAAGCTTTCTTT

len: 15
j_gene: TRBJ1-4
d_gene: NA
v_gene: TRBV7-2
CDR3aa: CASSHPGQTNEKLFF
CDR3nt: TGTGCCAGCAGCCACCCAGGACAGACTAATGAAAAACTGTTTTTT